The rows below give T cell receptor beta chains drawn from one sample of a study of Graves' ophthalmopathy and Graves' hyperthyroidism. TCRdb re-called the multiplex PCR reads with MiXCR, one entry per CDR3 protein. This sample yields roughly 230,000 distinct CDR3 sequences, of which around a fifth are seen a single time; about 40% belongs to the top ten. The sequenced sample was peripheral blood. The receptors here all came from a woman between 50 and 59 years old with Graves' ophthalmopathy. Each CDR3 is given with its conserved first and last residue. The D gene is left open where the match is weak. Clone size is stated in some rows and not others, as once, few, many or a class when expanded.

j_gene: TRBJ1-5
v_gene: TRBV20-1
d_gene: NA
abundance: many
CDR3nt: TGCAGTGCGTCCAGGGGAACGGGAAGTCAGCCCCAGCATTTT
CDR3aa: CSASRGTGSQPQHF

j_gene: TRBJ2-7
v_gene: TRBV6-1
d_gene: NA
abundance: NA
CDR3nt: TGTGCCAGCAGGAGGGTCATCCAGTCCTACGAGCAGTACTTC
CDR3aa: CASRRVIQSYEQYF

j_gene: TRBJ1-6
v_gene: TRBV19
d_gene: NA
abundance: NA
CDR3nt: TGTGCCAGTAGCTCTGCGGGGGCCCTTAATTCACCCCTCCACTTT
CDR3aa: CASSSAGALNSPLHF

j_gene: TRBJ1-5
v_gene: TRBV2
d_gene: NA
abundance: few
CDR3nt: TGTGCCAGCAGCGGGCCAAGGGGAAGCAATCAGCCCCAGCATTTT
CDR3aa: CASSGPRGSNQPQHF

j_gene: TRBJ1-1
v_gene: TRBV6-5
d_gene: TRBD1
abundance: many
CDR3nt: TGTGCCAGCAGTCCCTCGGGAGTACAGGGGACTGAAGCTTTCTTT
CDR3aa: CASSPSGVQGTEAFF

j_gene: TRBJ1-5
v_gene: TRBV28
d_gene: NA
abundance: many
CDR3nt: TGTGCCAGCAGTTTAAGGGCACGACTGGCCAATCAGCCCCAGCATTTT
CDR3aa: CASSLRARLANQPQHF

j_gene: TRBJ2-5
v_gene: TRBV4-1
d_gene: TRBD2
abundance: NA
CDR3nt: TGCGCCAGCAGCTTCCGGACTAGCGGGAGGGCCCCCCCTCAAGAGACCCAGTACTTC
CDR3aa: CASSFRTSGRAPPQETQYF

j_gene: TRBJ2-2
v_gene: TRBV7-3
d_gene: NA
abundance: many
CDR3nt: TGTGCCAGCAGCTTCCATAACACCGGGGAGCTGTTTTTT
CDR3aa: CASSFHNTGELFF

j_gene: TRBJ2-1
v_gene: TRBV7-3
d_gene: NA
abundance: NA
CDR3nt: TGTGCCAGCAGCTTGACCATGGGGCTTACCTACAATGAGCAGTTCTTC
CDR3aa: CASSLTMGLTYNEQFF

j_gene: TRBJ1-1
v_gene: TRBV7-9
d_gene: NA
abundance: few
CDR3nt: TGTGCCAGCAGCTTGCTGACCGGGGCTGAAGCTTTCTTT
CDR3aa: CASSLLTGAEAFF

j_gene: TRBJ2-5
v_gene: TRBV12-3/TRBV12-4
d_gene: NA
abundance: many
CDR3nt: TGTGCCAGCAGTTTAAGGGCCGGTGGACCTGGGGTCTTCCAAGAGACCCAGTACTTC
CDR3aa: CASSLRAGGPGVFQETQYF

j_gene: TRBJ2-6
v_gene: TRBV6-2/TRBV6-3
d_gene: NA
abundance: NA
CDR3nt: TGTGCCAGCAGCCAGACAGCCTCTGGGGCCAACGTCCTGACTTTC
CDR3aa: CASSQTASGANVLTF

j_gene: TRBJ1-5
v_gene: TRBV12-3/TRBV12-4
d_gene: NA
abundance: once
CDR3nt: TGTGCCAGCAGTTTACTTCCAGGGTTCGGAGGCAATCAGCCCCAGCATTTT
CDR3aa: CASSLLPGFGGNQPQHF

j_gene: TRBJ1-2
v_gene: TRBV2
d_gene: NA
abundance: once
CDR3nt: TGTGCCAGCAGTTTAACAGGACTCGCGGACGGCTACACCTTC
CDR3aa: CASSLTGLADGYTF

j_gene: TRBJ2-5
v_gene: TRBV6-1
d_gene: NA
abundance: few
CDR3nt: TGTGCCAGCAGTGAATCGGTGGGGGCCCAGTACTTC
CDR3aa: CASSESVGAQYF

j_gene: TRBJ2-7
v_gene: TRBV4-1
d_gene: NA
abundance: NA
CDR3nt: TGCGCCAGCAGCGTCACTATCGGGACCCCCTACGAGCAGTCCTTC
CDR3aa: CASSVTIGTPYEQSF

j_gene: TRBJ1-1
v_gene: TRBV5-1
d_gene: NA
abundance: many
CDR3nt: TGCGCCAGCAGCTTGGCAGCGAACACTGAAGCTTTCTTT
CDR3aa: CASSLAANTEAFF

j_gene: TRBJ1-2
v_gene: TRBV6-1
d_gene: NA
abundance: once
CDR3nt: TGTGCCAGCAAGCCAATTTATGAGGGCTACTATGGCTACACCTTC
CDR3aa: CASKPIYEGYYGYTF

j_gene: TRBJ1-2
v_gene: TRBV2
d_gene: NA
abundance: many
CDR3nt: TGTGCCAGCAGTGAAGGTATGGGGGCGTCTGGCTACACCTTC
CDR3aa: CASSEGMGASGYTF

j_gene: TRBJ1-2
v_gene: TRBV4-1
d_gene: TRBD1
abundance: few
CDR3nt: TGCGTCAGCAGCCAAGATCCCAGGGGGGACTATGGCTACACCTTC
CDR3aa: CVSSQDPRGDYGYTF

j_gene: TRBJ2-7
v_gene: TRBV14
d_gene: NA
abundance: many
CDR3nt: TGTGCCAGCAGCCCGCCCTTGATCGAATTCCCCGTCCCTCAGGCGGTACTCTACGAGCAGTACTTC
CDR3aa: CASSPPLIEFPVPQAVLYEQYF

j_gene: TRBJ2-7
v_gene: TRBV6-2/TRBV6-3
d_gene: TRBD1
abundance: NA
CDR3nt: TGTGCCAGCAGTGACCGGGACAGGGAAAGGCGCCACGAGCAGTACTTC
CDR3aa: CASSDRDRERRHEQYF

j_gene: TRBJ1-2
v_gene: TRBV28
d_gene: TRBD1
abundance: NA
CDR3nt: TGTGCCAGCAGTTACGGGACAGGGCTCTATGGCTACACCTTC
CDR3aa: CASSYGTGLYGYTF

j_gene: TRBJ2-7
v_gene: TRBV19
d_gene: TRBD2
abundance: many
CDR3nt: TGTGCCAGTAGTATAACCCACAGGACTAGCGGGAGGGGGATCTACGAGCAGTACTTC
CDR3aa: CASSITHRTSGRGIYEQYF

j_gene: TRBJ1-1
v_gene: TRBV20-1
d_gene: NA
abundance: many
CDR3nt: TGCAGTGCTATCGACACGCTTGGACAGTCGAACACTGAAGCTTTCTTT
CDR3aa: CSAIDTLGQSNTEAFF

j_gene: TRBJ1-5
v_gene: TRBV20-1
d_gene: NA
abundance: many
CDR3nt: TGCAGTGCTAAGGATACGGGTGTTAGCAATCAGCCCCAGCATTTT
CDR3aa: CSAKDTGVSNQPQHF

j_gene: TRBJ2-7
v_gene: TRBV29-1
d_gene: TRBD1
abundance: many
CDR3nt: TGCAGCGTTCGACAGGGTTCCTACGAGCAGTACTTC
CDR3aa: CSVRQGSYEQYF